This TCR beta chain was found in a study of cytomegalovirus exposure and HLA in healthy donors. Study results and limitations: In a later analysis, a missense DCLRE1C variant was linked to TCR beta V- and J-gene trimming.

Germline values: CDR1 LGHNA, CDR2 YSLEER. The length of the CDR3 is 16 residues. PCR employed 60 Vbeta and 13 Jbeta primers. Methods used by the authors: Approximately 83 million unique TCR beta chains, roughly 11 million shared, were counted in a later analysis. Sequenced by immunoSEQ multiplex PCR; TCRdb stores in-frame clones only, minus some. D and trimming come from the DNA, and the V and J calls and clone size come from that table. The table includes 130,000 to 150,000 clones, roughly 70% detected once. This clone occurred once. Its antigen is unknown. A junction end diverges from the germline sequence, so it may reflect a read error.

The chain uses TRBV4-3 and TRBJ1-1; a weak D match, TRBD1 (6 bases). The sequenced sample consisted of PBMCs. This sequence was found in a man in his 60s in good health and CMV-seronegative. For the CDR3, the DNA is TGCGCCAACAGCCAAGGATCGGGACACCTGAACACTGAAGCTTTCTTT. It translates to CANSQGSGHLNTEAFF.